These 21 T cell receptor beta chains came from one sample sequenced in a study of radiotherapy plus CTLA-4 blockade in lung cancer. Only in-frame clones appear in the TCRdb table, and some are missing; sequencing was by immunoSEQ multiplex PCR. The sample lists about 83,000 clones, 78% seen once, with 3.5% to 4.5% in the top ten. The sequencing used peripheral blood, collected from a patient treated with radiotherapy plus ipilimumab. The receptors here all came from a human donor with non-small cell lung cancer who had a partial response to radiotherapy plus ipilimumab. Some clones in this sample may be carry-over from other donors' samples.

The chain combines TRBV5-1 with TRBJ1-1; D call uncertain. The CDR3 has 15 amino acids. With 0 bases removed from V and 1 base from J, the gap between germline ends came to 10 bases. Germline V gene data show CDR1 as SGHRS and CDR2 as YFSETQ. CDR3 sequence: CASSLAPGANTEAFF. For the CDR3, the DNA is TGCGCCAGCAGCTTGGCCCCGGGTGCGAACACTGAAGCTTTCTTT. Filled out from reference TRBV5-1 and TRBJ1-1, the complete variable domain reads KAGVTQTPRYLIKTRGQQVTLSCSPISGHRSVSWYQQTPGQGLQFLFEYFSETQRNKGNFPGRFSGRQFSNSRSEMNVSTLELGDSALYLCASSLAPGANTEAFFGQGTRLTVV.

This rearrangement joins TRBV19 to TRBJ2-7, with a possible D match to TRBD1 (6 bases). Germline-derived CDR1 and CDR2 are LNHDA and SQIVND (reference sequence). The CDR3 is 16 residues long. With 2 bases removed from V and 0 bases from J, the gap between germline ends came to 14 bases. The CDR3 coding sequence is TGTGCCAGTAGTATAAATCCCGCAGGGGCCTCCTACGAGCAGTACTTC. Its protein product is CASSINPAGASYEQYF.

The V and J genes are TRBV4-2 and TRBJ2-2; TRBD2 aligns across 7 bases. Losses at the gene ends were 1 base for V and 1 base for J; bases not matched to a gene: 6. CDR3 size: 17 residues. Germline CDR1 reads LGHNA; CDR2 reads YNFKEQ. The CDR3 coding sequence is TGTGCCAGCAGCCAAGGGGGTGTAGCGGGGAACACCGGGGAGCTGTTTTTT. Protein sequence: CASSQGGVAGNTGELFF.

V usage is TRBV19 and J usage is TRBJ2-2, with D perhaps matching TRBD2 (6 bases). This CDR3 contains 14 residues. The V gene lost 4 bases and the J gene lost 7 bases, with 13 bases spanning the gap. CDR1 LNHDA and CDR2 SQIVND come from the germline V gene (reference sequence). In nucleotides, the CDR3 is TGTGCCAGTAGTACAACAAACGGGGGCGGGGAGCTGTTTTTT. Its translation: CASSTTNGGGELFF.

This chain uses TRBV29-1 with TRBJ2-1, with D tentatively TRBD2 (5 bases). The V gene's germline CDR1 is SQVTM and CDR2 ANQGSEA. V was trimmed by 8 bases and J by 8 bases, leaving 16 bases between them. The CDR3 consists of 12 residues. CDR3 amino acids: CSLREEGYEQFF. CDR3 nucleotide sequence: TGCAGCCTAAGGGAAGAGGGCTATGAGCAGTTCTTC.

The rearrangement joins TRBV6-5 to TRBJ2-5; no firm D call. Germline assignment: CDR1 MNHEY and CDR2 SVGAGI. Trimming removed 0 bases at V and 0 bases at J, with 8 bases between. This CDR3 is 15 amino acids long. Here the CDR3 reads CASSYSRQDQETQYF. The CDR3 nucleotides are TGTGCCAGCAGTTACTCCCGGCAGGACCAAGAGACCCAGTACTTC.

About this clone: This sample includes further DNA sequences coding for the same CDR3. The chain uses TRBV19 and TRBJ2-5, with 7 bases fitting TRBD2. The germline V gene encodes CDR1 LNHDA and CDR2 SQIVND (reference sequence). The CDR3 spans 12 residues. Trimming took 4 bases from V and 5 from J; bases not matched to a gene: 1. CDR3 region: CASSTGGETQYF. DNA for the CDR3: TGTGCCAGTAGTACCGGGGGGGAGACCCAGTACTTC.

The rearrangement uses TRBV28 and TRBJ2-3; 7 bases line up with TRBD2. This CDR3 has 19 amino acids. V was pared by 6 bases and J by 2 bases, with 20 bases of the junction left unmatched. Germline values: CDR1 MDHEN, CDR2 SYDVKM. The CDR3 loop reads CASRPNLLAEQPNTDTQYF. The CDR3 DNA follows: TGTGCCAGCAGACCAAATCTCCTAGCGGAACAACCCAACACAGATACGCAGTATTTT.

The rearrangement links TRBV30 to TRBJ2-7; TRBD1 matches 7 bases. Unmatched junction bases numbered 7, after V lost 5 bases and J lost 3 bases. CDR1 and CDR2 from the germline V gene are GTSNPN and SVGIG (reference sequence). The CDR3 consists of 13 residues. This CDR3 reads CAWATGSRYEQYF. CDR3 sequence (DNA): TGTGCCTGGGCGACAGGGTCCCGCTACGAGCAGTACTTC.

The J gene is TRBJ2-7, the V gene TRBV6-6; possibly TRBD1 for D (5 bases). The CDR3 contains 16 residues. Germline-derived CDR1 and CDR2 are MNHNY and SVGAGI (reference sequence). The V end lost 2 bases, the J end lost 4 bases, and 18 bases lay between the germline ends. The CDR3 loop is CASSYPTATPGYEQYF. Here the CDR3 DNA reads TGTGCCAGCAGTTACCCTACAGCAACTCCAGGGTACGAGCAGTACTTC.

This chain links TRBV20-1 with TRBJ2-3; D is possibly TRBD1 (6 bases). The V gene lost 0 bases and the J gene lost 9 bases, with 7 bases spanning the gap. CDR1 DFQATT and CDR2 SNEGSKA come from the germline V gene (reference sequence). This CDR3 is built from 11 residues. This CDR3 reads CSARDRGTQYF. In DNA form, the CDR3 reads TGCAGTGCTAGAGACAGGGGCACGCAGTATTTT.

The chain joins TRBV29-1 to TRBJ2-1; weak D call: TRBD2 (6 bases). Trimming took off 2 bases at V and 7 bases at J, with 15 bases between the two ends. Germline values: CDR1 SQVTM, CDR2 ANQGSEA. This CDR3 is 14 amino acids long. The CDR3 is CSVEPGAVVNEQFF. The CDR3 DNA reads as TGCAGCGTTGAACCGGGAGCAGTTGTGAATGAGCAGTTCTTC.

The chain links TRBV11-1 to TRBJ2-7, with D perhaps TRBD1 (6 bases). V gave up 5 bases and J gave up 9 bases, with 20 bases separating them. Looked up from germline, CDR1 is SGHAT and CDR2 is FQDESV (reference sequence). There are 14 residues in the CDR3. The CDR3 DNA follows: TGTGCCAGCAGCACAGGGTTGCAGGTCCTGGGGCAGTACTTC. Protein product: CASSTGLQVLGQYF.

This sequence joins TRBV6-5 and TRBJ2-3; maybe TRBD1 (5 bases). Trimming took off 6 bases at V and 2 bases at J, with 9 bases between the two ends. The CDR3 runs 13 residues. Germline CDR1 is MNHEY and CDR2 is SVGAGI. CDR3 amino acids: CASSQGSTDTQYF. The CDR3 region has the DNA TGTGCCAGCAGCCAGGGATCCACAGATACGCAGTATTTT.

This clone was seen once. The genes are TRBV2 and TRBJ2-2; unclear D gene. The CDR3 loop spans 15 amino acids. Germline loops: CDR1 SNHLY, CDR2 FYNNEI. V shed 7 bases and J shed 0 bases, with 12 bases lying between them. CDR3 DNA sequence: TGTGCCAGCACCCCTCAGGCTTCGAACACCGGGGAGCTGTTTTTT. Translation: CASTPQASNTGELFF. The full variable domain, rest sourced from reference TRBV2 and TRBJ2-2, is EPEVTQTPSHQVTQMGQEVILRCVPISNHLYFYWYRQILGQKVEFLVSFYNNEISEKSEIFDDQFSVERPDGSNFTLKIRSTKLEDSAMYFCASTPQASNTGELFFGEGSRLTVL.

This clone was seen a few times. CDR3 DNA: TGCGCCACCGGAGGCGAGCAGTACTTC. This codes for CATGGEQYF. The chain carries TRBV10-1 and TRBJ2-7; D perhaps matches TRBD2 (5 bases). Germline V gives CDR1 WNHNN, CDR2 SYGVQD (reference sequence). V shed 10 bases and J shed 6 bases, with 7 bases lying between them. The CDR3 has 9 amino acids.

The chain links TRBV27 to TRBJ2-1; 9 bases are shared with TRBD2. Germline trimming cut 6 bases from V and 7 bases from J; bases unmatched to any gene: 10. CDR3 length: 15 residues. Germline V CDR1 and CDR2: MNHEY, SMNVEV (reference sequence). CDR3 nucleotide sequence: TGTGCCAGCAGGTTAGCGGGAGCGATAGGGAATGAGCAGTTCTTC. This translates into CASRLAGAIGNEQFF.

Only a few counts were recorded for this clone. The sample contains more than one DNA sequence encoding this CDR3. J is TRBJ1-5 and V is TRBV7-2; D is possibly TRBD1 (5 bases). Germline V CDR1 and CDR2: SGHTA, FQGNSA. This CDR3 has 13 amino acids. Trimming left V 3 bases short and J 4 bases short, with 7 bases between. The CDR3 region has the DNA TGTGCCAGCAGCTTGCAGGGTAATCAGCCCCAGCATTTT. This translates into CASSLQGNQPQHF.

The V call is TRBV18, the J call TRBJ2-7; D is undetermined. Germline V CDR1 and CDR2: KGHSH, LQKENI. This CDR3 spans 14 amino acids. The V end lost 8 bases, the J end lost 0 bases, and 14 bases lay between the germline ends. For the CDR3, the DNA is TGTGCCAGCGCTCCTAGTACGGCCTCCTACGAGCAGTACTTC. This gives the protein CASAPSTASYEQYF.

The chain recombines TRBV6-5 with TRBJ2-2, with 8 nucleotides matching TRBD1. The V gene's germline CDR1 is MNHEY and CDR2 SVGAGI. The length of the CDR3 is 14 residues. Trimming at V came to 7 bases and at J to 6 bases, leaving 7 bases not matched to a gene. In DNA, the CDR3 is TGTGCCAGCATTGCGACAGGGGCGGCCGGGGAGCTGTTTTTT. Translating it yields CASIATGAAGELFF.

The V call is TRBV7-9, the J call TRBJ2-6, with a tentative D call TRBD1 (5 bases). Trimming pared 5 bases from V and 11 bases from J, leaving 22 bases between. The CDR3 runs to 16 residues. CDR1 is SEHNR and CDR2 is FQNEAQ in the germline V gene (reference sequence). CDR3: CASSPYRNTEIHVLTF. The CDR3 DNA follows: TGTGCCAGCAGCCCATACAGGAATACGGAGATCCACGTCCTGACTTTC. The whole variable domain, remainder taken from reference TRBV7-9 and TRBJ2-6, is DTGVSQNPRHKITKRGQNVTFRCDPISEHNRLYWYRQTLGQGPEFLTYFQNEAQLEKSRLLSDRFSAERPKGSFSTLEIQRTEQGDSAMYLCASSPYRNTEIHVLTFGAGSRLTVL.